This TCR beta chain is drawn from a study of blood T cell repertoires in COVID-19. About the research overall: T cells, B-cell-depleted T cells, or PBMCs supplied cDNA or gDNA.

The germline V gene has CDR1 MDHEN and CDR2 SYDVKM. Trimming cost V 3 bases and J 6 bases, with 6 bases left between them. The CDR3 runs 12 residues. The authors' processing: Amplified reference gene primers provided the basis for estimating nucleated cell counts. The repertoire was sequenced with immunoSEQ multiplex PCR; TCRdb's copy has only in-frame clones and lacks some. From that table come the V and J calls and clone size; the DNA was used to work out D and trimming. The sample records around 110,000 clones, 75% to 90% being singletons. The sequence was collected from a man between 65 and 85 years old with acute or convalescent COVID-19. Input material: peripheral blood. The gene calls are TRBV28 and TRBJ1-5; D unresolved. The CDR3 DNA reads as TGTGCCAGCAGTTTCGGAGGTCAGCCCCAGCATTTT. It specifies CASSFGGQPQHF.